This record looks at one T cell receptor (beta chain) sequence and its context. This sample stems from a study of T cell changes during pregnancy in multiple sclerosis. Sequencing was performed with immunoSEQ multiplex PCR; in TCRdb, only in-frame clones are kept and a portion is missing. The sample contains approximately 50,000 clones, about 90% of which appear only once. Germline V gives CDR1 MGHRA, CDR2 YSYEKL. Trimming at V came to 5 bases and at J to 7 bases, leaving 5 bases not matched to a gene. There are 15 residues in the CDR3. Sequencing was performed on CD4+ T cells from peripheral blood mononuclear cells, taken after pregnancy. This TCR was sampled from a female donor with multiple sclerosis, enrolled in a pregnancy study. V is TRBV4-1 and J is TRBJ2-1; 13 nucleotides line up with TRBD2. CDR3 region: CASSKGTSGNNEQFF. In DNA, the CDR3 is TGCGCCAGCAGCAAGGGGACTAGCGGGAATAATGAGCAGTTCTTC.